The rows below give T cell receptor beta chains drawn from one sample of a study of response to subunit inactivated influenza vaccine. From the RT-PCR reads, TCRdb called clonotypes with MiXCR, one entry per CDR3 protein. This sample has approximately 310,000 distinct CDR3 sequences, with just over 20% found just once. The sequencing used PBMCs from blood, collected about 20 months after vaccination. Source of these receptors: a man between 50 and 70 years old who received an inactivated influenza vaccine. CDR3s include the opening cysteine and the closing phenylalanine or tryptophan. The D gene is left open where the match is weak. The size field is filled for only some rows; it gives once, few, many or a size class.

V gene,J gene,D gene,clone size,CDR3 DNA,CDR3 protein
TRBV29-1,TRBJ2-1,NA,few,TGCAGCGTTGACCTAGCTTCGGGGCTCAATGAGCAGTTCTTC,CSVDLASGLNEQFF
TRBV4-2,TRBJ2-3,TRBD1,NA,TGTGCCAGCAGCCAAGCGGGTTTATGGGACAGGGGAACAGATACGCAGTATTTT,CASSQAGLWDRGTDTQYF
TRBV20-1,TRBJ2-2,NA,NA,TGCAGTGCTAGAGACCACGGGGACCGTGAAGTCCCCGACGCGAACACCGGGGAGCTGTTTTTT,CSARDHGDREVPDANTGELFF
TRBV7-9,TRBJ2-7,NA,few,TGTGCCAGCAGCCCCCATTACTCAGTGGAATACTACGAGCAGTACTTC,CASSPHYSVEYYEQYF
TRBV4-3,TRBJ2-1,NA,NA,TGCGCCAGCAGCCGAGGGACCTTAGAGGTCAATGAGCAGTTCTTC,CASSRGTLEVNEQFF
TRBV29-1,TRBJ1-1,NA,few,TGCAGCGGTCGCTTAACGGGAGACACTGAAGCTTTCTTT,CSGRLTGDTEAFF
TRBV20-1,TRBJ2-2,TRBD1,NA,TGCAGTGCTGGTTCCGGGACAGCGAACACCGGGGAGCTGTTTTTT,CSAGSGTANTGELFF
TRBV28,TRBJ2-7,NA,NA,TGTGCCAGCAGTTTATTGGGGACCTCGGGGGAGCAGTACTTC,CASSLLGTSGEQYF
TRBV27,TRBJ2-3,NA,NA,TGTGCCAGCAGTTTACGACAGCACACAGATACGCAGTATTTT,CASSLRQHTDTQYF
TRBV4-1,TRBJ2-2,NA,NA,TGCGCCAGCAGCCAAGATCGATGGCAGAACTCCCCATCCCCGAACACCGGGGAGCTGTTTTTT,CASSQDRWQNSPSPNTGELFF
TRBV7-9,TRBJ1-5,TRBD1,few,TGTGCCAGCAGCTTAGGGACAGGGTTCTTCGGGCAGCCCCAGCATTTT,CASSLGTGFFGQPQHF
TRBV5-1,TRBJ1-3,NA,many,TGTGCCAGCAGCTTATCCGGCTCTGGAAACACCATATATTTT,CASSLSGSGNTIYF
TRBV30,TRBJ1-1,NA,NA,TGTGCCTGGAGTGTAATTGTTCGGGGGGAGAACACTGAAGCTTTCTTT,CAWSVIVRGENTEAFF
TRBV12-3/TRBV12-4,TRBJ2-5,NA,few,TGTGCCAGCAGAAGGGAAGCTCAGGAGACCCAGTACTTC,CASRREAQETQYF
TRBV4-3,TRBJ1-6,NA,many,TGCGCCAGCAGCCCCGAATGGCCCGAGGGCGGCACCTCACCCCTCCACTTT,CASSPEWPEGGTSPLHF
TRBV12-3/TRBV12-4,TRBJ2-1,TRBD2,NA,TGTGCCAGCAGCACTAGCGGGATCTACAATGAGCAGTTCTTC,CASSTSGIYNEQFF
TRBV6-1,TRBJ1-5,TRBD1,NA,TGTGCCAGCAGTCCGGGACAGACTTATAGCAATCAGCCCCAGCATTTT,CASSPGQTYSNQPQHF
TRBV9,TRBJ1-2,TRBD1,NA,TGTGCCAGCAGCGTAGTAGGAGGGGGACAGCAGAACTATGGCTACACCTTC,CASSVVGGGQQNYGYTF
TRBV20-1,TRBJ1-3,NA,many,TGCAGTGCTTCTAAACTACCGTCCTCTGGAAACACCATATATTTT,CSASKLPSSGNTIYF
TRBV6-6,TRBJ1-4,NA,NA,TGTGCCAGCAGTGCCGGGACGGTTGAAAAACTGTTTTTT,CASSAGTVEKLFF
TRBV4-3,TRBJ2-7,NA,NA,TGCGCCAGCAGGCAAGTCCCAAGGACCTACGAGCAGTACTTC,CASRQVPRTYEQYF
TRBV28,TRBJ1-2,NA,NA,TGTGCCAGCAGCTCAGACAGGTTAAGAGGCTACACCTTC,CASSSDRLRGYTF
TRBV5-1,TRBJ2-5,NA,many,TGCGCCAGCAGCCCGATCGAATTCGATCAAGAGACCCAGTACTTC,CASSPIEFDQETQYF
TRBV15,TRBJ1-1,NA,few,TGTGCCACCAGCAGTGAGAGGACAGTGAACACTGAAGCTTTCTTT,CATSSERTVNTEAFF
TRBV7-8,TRBJ1-1,NA,NA,TGTGCCAGCAGCTCTGACAGACACTTTATGAACACTGAAGCTTTCTTT,CASSSDRHFMNTEAFF